These 4 T cell receptor beta chains originate from one sample sequenced in a study of neurological immune-mediated disorders. TCRdb re-called the 5' RACE reads through MiXCR, storing one row per CDR3 protein. The sample contains about 58,000 distinct CDR3 sequences, about 3.5% of which appear only once. Sequencing was done on a sample of PBMCs. The receptors here all came from a man under 40 with multiple sclerosis.

This clonotype appeared many times. The chain has TRBV9 and TRBJ1-2, with D hard to call. This CDR3 is built from 14 residues. Trimming removed 0 bases at V and 0 bases at J, with 6 bases between. Per germline, CDR1 SGDLS and CDR2 YYNGEE. The CDR3 nucleotides read TGTGCCAGCAGCGTAGGCGGGTCTAACTATGGCTACACCTTC. It specifies CASSVGGSNYGYTF.

V usage is TRBV3-1 and J usage is TRBJ2-7; no definite D call. Looked up from germline, CDR1 is LGHDT and CDR2 is YNNKEL (reference sequence). The V end lost 1 base, the J end lost 7 bases, and 11 bases lay between the germline ends. The CDR3 runs 13 residues. CDR3 nucleotide sequence: TGTGCCAGCAGCCAAGCCCCGGCGAGGGAGCAGTACTTC. Amino acid sequence: CASSQAPAREQYF.

This clonotype was seen ten or more times. The V gene is TRBV5-1, the J gene TRBJ1-1; D gene unclear. The CDR3 consists of 15 residues. V was cut by 0 bases and J by 6 bases, with 15 bases left in between. Germline lookup yields CDR1 SGHRS and CDR2 YFSETQ. CDR3 nucleotide sequence: TGCGCCAGCAGCTTGGGAGCCCAAGGGCGCGCTGAAGCTTTCTTT. Protein product: CASSLGAQGRAEAFF.

This clonotype was seen repeatedly, ten times or more. The J gene is TRBJ1-1, the V gene TRBV11-2; D gene unclear. Germline CDR1 SGHAT, CDR2 FQNNGV. V lost 2 bases and J 3 bases, leaving 10 bases between the germline ends. The CDR3 runs 14 residues. CDR3 amino acids: CASSLRPRDTEAFF. As DNA, the CDR3 is TGTGCCAGCAGCTTACGGCCTCGGGACACTGAAGCTTTCTTT.